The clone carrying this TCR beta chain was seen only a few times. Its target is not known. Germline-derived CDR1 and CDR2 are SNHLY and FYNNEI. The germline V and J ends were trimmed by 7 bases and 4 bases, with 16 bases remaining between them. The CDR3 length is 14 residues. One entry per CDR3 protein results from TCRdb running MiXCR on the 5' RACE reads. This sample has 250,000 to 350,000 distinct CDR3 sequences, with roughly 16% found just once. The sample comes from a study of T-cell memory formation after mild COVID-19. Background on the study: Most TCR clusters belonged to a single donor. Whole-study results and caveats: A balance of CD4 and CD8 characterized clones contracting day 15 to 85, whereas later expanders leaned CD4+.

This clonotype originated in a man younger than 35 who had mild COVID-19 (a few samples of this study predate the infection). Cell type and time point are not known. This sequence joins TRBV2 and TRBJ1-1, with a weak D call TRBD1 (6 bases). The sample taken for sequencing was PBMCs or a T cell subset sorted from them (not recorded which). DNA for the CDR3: TGTGCCAGCACGACCGGGGGCAGGGGCACTGAAGCTTTCTTT. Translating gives CASTTGGRGTEAFF.